This note documents a single T cell receptor (beta chain) sequence. This sample was taken from a study of OX40 agonist ivuxolimab in advanced cancers. As for the study in general: At doses from 0.01 to 10 mg/kg, patients were given intravenous ivuxolimab every 2 weeks. Dose-escalation patients' cancers were hepatocellular carcinoma, melanoma, renal cell or head and neck cancer. In three patients, partial responses were observed, one with hepatocellular carcinoma and two with cutaneous melanoma.

Data came from immunoSEQ multiplex PCR; TCRdb stores just in-frame clones and leaves some out. Here the sample spans about 90,000 clones, about 90% being singletons. The CDR3 length is 13 residues. CDR1 and CDR2 from the germline V gene are SGHAT and FQNNGV. Between the trimmed V and J ends, which lost 0 bases and 11 bases, there was a span of 13 bases. The chain couples TRBV11-2 to TRBJ2-5; perhaps D is TRBD1 or TRBD2 (5 bases each). This TCR was recovered from an adult with an advanced solid tumor such as melanoma, head and neck, liver or kidney cancer. The sequenced sample was CD4+ or CD8+ T cells sorted from blood, obtained in a trial of the OX40 agonist ivuxolimab. In DNA, the CDR3 is TGTGCCAGCAGCTTAGAAGGGCAGTGGGGGCAGTACTTC. Its translation is CASSLEGQWGQYF.